This entry concerns a single TCR beta chain. Antigen unknown. Other nucleotide sequences from this sample produce the same CDR3. The data stem from a study of OX40 agonist ivuxolimab in advanced cancers. Across the whole study: The dose-escalation cohort was around 83% male, with a mean age of 60 years, ranging about 20 to 85. Study-wide results and limits: Dosing at 0.1 to 3.0 mg/kg was accompanied by clonal expansion of CD4+ and CD8+ blood T cells by week 6. More expanded clones were found, on average, in CD8+ than in CD4+ T cells.

This CDR3 has 11 amino acids. Trimming shortened V by 5 bases and J by 6 bases, and 6 bases separated the two germline ends. Germline values: CDR1 SGHNT, CDR2 YENEEA. TCRdb keeps only in-frame clones here, not all; method: immunoSEQ multiplex PCR. The sample has almost 70,000 clones; around 86% are singletons. J is TRBJ2-3 and V is TRBV11-3; D unclear. Material: CD4+ or CD8+ T cells sorted from blood, obtained in a trial of the OX40 agonist ivuxolimab. The TCR comes from an adult with an advanced solid tumor such as melanoma, head and neck, liver or kidney cancer. The CDR3 DNA is TGTGCCAGCAGCCTAAAGGATACGCAGTATTTT. Translating it yields CASSLKDTQYF.